These T cell receptor beta chains were read from a single sample in a study of CD8 T cells in Susac syndrome. TCRdb fed the immunoSEQ multiplex PCR reads into MiXCR, producing one record per CDR3 protein. The sample includes fewer than 250,000 distinct CDR3 sequences, 90% to 95% of them seen just once. Specimen: CD4+ T cells from PBMCs. Source of these receptors: a human donor in good health. The conserved cysteine and the conserved F or W are not part of the CDR3 here. D genes are given only for firm matches.

j_gene | v_gene | d_gene | CDR3aa
TRBJ1-5 | TRBV6-1 | - | ASTSGVHRGNQPQH
TRBJ2-1 | TRBV19 | - | ASSTTRGPSYNEQF
TRBJ1-2 | TRBV28 | TRBD1 | ATPRDRGNYGYT
TRBJ2-3 | TRBV5-1 | - | ASSLGAVRDTQY
TRBJ1-5 | TRBV12-5 | - | ASGLPLPEGSNQPQH
TRBJ1-2 | TRBV14 | - | ASSQDYSHGYT
TRBJ1-1 | TRBV5-4 | - | ASSFPLNTEAF
TRBJ2-1 | TRBV6-4 | TRBD2 | ASRGGPNNEQF
TRBJ2-2 | TRBV14 | TRBD1 | ASRPSGTGAGELF
TRBJ2-2 | TRBV5-1 | TRBD1 | ASSPYRGTAGELF
TRBJ1-1 | TRBV6-2/TRBV6-3 | TRBD1 | ASRLTGENTEAF
TRBJ2-5 | TRBV10-3 | TRBD1 | AISSGTGNLQTQY
TRBJ2-2 | TRBV12-3/TRBV12-4 | TRBD1 | ASSLLGTATGELF
TRBJ2-1 | TRBV3-1 | - | ASSQVTLLRDLSNEQF
TRBJ1-5 | TRBV19 | - | ASRSRGPGEDQPQH
TRBJ1-6 | TRBV3-1 | TRBD1 | ASSQWTGTSPLH
TRBJ1-4 | TRBV30 | - | AWSSDRGEKLF
TRBJ1-5 | TRBV7-9 | - | ASSSDVSNQPQH
TRBJ2-1 | TRBV12-3/TRBV12-4 | - | ASSLLGGGEQF
TRBJ2-7 | TRBV3-1 | TRBD2 | ASSQAPRLADKTYEQY